These 30 T cell receptor beta chains were all obtained from the same sample, sequenced in a study of T cell responses to AZD1222 COVID-19 vaccine. The method was immunoSEQ multiplex PCR; TCRdb's version includes in-frame clones alone and lacks a portion of them. The table records under 80,000 clones, around four fifths of them present only once. The sample here was peripheral blood, taken on day 0 of AZD1222 vaccination. Source of these receptors: an adult in good health.

V usage is TRBV28 and J usage is TRBJ1-3; unclear D gene. Trimming shortened V by 2 bases and J by 0 bases, and 8 bases separated the two germline ends. This CDR3 contains 15 residues. The germline V gene encodes CDR1 MDHEN and CDR2 SYDVKM. CDR3 amino acids: CASSLGPGSGNTIYF. CDR3 DNA sequence: TGTGCCAGCAGTTTAGGACCCGGCTCTGGAAACACCATATATTTT. Full variable domain (outside the CDR3, taken from reference TRBV28 and TRBJ1-3): DVKVTQSSRYLVKRTGEKVFLECVQDMDHENMFWYRQDPGLGLRLIYFSYDVKMKEKGDIPEGYSVSREKKERFSLILESASTNQTSMYLCASSLGPGSGNTIYFGEGSWLTVV.

This chain joins TRBV7-9 and TRBJ1-6; 8 positions agree with TRBD1. The CDR3 spans 18 residues. CDR1 SEHNR and CDR2 FQNEAQ come from the germline V gene (reference sequence). Trimming at V came to 7 bases and at J to 1 base, leaving 12 bases not matched to a gene. The CDR3 DNA reads as TGTGCCAGCACCTACCTTCCACAGGGGGGGTCCTATAATTCACCCCTCCACTTT. Translated, it gives CASTYLPQGGSYNSPLHF. Full variable domain (missing parts from reference TRBV7-9 and TRBJ1-6): DTGVSQNPRHKITKRGQNVTFRCDPISEHNRLYWYRQTLGQGPEFLTYFQNEAQLEKSRLLSDRFSAERPKGSFSTLEIQRTEQGDSAMYLCASTYLPQGGSYNSPLHFGNGTRLTVT.

J is TRBJ2-1 and V is TRBV4-2; 9 bases line up with TRBD2. V lost 0 bases and J lost 5; bases outside the gene matches: 8. The CDR3 has 17 residues. In germline, CDR1 is LGHNA, CDR2 YNFKEQ. DNA for the CDR3: TGTGCCAGCAGCCAAGATCGGGCTAGCGGGGCTAACAATGAGCAGTTCTTC. This translates into CASSQDRASGANNEQFF.

The chain couples TRBV28 to TRBJ1-1, with 7 bases aligning to TRBD1. In germline, CDR1 is MDHEN, CDR2 SYDVKM. The CDR3 has 14 amino acids. Trimming removed 4 bases from V and 3 bases from J; junction bases left unmatched: 5. DNA for the CDR3: TGTGCCAGCAGTTCGGACAGGAAATACACTGAAGCTTTCTTT. It yields the protein CASSSDRKYTEAFF.

The chain uses TRBV4-3 and TRBJ1-1; D gene ambiguous. The CDR3 loop spans 12 amino acids. The germline V gene has CDR1 LGHNA and CDR2 YSLEER. Trimming left V 0 bases short and J 8 bases short, with 7 bases between. The CDR3 nucleotides read TGCGCCAGCAGCCAAGATGGCGACGAAGCTTTCTTT. The encoded protein is CASSQDGDEAFF.

The rearrangement joins TRBV30 to TRBJ1-3; D not resolved. CDR3 length: 15 residues. Trimming pared 4 bases from V and 2 bases from J, leaving 15 bases between. Germline assignment: CDR1 GTSNPN and CDR2 SVGIG (reference sequence). CDR3 region: CAWINRAGAGNTIYF. The CDR3 coding sequence is TGTGCCTGGATAAACAGAGCGGGCGCTGGAAACACCATATATTTT.

This chain links TRBV15 with TRBJ1-5; 9 nucleotides line up with TRBD1. J lost 4 bases, V lost 2 bases, and 6 bases had no gene match. Germline CDR1 LNHNV, CDR2 YYDKDF (reference sequence). The CDR3 runs to 16 residues. The chain's CDR3 is CATSRPDRGGNQPQHF. Written as DNA, the CDR3 is TGTGCCACCAGCAGACCCGACAGGGGGGGAAATCAGCCCCAGCATTTT.

This clone was observed a handful of times. The chain employs TRBV7-3 and TRBJ2-2; perhaps TRBD1 as D (5 bases). This CDR3 has 17 amino acids. Trimming left V 0 bases short and J 0 bases short, with 11 bases between. CDR1 and CDR2 from the germline V gene are SGHTA and FQGTGA. The CDR3 DNA follows: TGTGCCAGCAGCTTAACAGGCCAACAGGCGAACACCGGGGAGCTGTTTTTT. Amino acids: CASSLTGQQANTGELFF.

The chain couples TRBV14 to TRBJ2-3; a weak D match, TRBD1 (5 bases). The length of the CDR3 is 13 residues. Germline V gives CDR1 SGHDN, CDR2 FVKESK. V lost 4 bases and J 0 bases, leaving 5 bases between the germline ends. The CDR3 region is CASSPGSTDTQYF. DNA of the CDR3: TGTGCCAGCAGCCCAGGGAGCACAGATACGCAGTATTTT.

This clone showed up just once. The chain combines TRBV20-1 with TRBJ2-3; 9 bases are shared with TRBD1. V lost 3 bases to trimming and J lost 3 bases; unmatched junction nucleotides: 7. In germline, CDR1 is DFQATT, CDR2 SNEGSKA (reference sequence). The CDR3 totals 15 residues. For the CDR3, the DNA is TGCAGTGCTAGTGATTCTGGACAGGGGACAGATACGCAGTATTTT. Translated, it gives CSASDSGQGTDTQYF.

This clone was seen a handful of times. The chain uses TRBV19 and TRBJ2-2, with a tentative D call TRBD2 (6 bases). The V end lost 8 bases, the J end lost 0 bases, and 10 bases lay between the germline ends. Germline CDR1 LNHDA, CDR2 SQIVND (reference sequence). This CDR3 region has 14 residues. The CDR3 protein is CASSSVSNTGELFF. The CDR3 region has the DNA TGTGCCAGTTCTAGCGTTTCGAACACCGGGGAGCTGTTTTTT.

V and J are TRBV5-1 and TRBJ2-7; D call uncertain. Deletions cut 2 bases from V and 5 bases from J, with 8 bases between. The germline gives CDR1 SGHRS, CDR2 YFSETQ. This CDR3 region has 12 residues. CDR3 in DNA: TGCGCCAGCAGCTTAACCCTGAACGAGCAGTACTTC. The encoded protein is CASSLTLNEQYF.

This clone was seen once. V is TRBV5-1 and J is TRBJ2-5; 12 bases agree with TRBD2. J gave up 5 bases and V 4 bases, and 6 bases lay outside the gene matches. The germline V gene has CDR1 SGHRS and CDR2 YFSETQ. The CDR3 runs to 15 residues. The chain's CDR3 is CASSVGTSGLETQYF. For the CDR3, the DNA is TGCGCCAGCAGCGTTGGGACTAGCGGGCTGGAGACCCAGTACTTC.

V usage is TRBV10-3 and J usage is TRBJ2-2; 12 positions agree with TRBD2. The CDR3 length is 16 residues. The V gene's germline CDR1 is ENHRY and CDR2 SYGVKD. V lost 4 bases to trimming and J lost 11 bases; unmatched junction nucleotides: 11. The CDR3 spells CAISGGKTSGRLELFF. CDR3 coding DNA: TGTGCCATCAGTGGTGGGAAAACTAGCGGGAGGCTCGAGCTGTTTTTT.

The chain recombines TRBV11-2 with TRBJ2-5; 9 bases align to TRBD1. Germline CDR1 and CDR2: SGHAT and FQNNGV. CDR3 size: 15 residues. The ends lost 3 bases at V and 4 bases at J; junction bases unmatched: 6. CDR3 sequence: CASSLNRGPGETQYF. For the CDR3, the DNA is TGTGCCAGCAGCTTGAACAGGGGGCCGGGAGAGACCCAGTACTTC.

A note on this clone: Other DNA sequences in this specimen translate into the identical CDR3. The rearrangement links TRBV6-2 or TRBV6-3 to TRBJ1-6; D perhaps matches TRBD1 (6 bases). Between the trimmed V and J ends, which lost 2 bases and 6 bases, there was a span of 8 bases. The CDR3 has 14 amino acids. Germline V lookup: CDR1 MNHEY, CDR2 SVGEGT. CDR3 sequence: CASSYLQGNSPLHF. CDR3 in DNA: TGTGCCAGCAGTTACCTACAGGGTAATTCACCCCTCCACTTT.

J is TRBJ1-1 and V is TRBV7-9, with a tentative D call TRBD1 (5 bases). The CDR3 is 12 residues long. From germline, CDR1 is SEHNR and CDR2 FQNEAQ (reference sequence). V was shortened by 1 base and J by 11 bases, with 11 bases between the two germline ends. The CDR3 is CASSLVGVLAFF. CDR3 nucleotides: TGTGCCAGCAGCTTAGTGGGGGTTTTGGCTTTCTTT.

CDR3 sequence: CAWSQGGSGANVLTF. CDR3 in DNA: TGTGCCTGGAGTCAAGGGGGCTCTGGGGCCAACGTCCTGACTTTC. The chain joins TRBV30 to TRBJ2-6, with TRBD1 as a possible D gene (6 bases). The CDR3 runs 15 residues. The germline CDR1 and CDR2 sequences are GTSNPN and SVGIG (reference sequence). V shed 2 bases and J shed 0 bases, with 8 bases lying between them.

This chain uses TRBV5-8 with TRBJ2-2, with D tentatively TRBD1 (5 bases). Trimming removed 0 bases from V and 8 bases from J, with 14 bases in between. There are 15 residues in the CDR3. In germline, CDR1 is SGHTS, CDR2 YDEGEE. The CDR3 is CASSLARTPTGELFF. The CDR3 nucleotides read TGTGCCAGCAGCTTGGCTAGGACACCCACGGGGGAGCTGTTTTTT.

This chain connects TRBV19 to TRBJ2-5; D may be TRBD2 (6 bases). Germline V lookup: CDR1 LNHDA, CDR2 SQIVND (reference sequence). With 5 bases removed from V and 4 bases from J, the gap between germline ends came to 17 bases. This CDR3 comprises 15 residues. This CDR3 is CASSPLSAGRETQYF. For the CDR3, the DNA is TGTGCCAGTAGTCCCCTGTCAGCCGGGAGAGAGACCCAGTACTTC. The whole variable domain, remainder taken from reference TRBV19 and TRBJ2-5, is DGGITQSPKYLFRKEGQNVTLSCEQNLNHDAMYWYRQDPGQGLRLIYYSQIVNDFQKGDIAEGYSVSREKKESFPLTVTSAQKNPTAFYLCASSPLSAGRETQYFGPGTRLLVL.

The rearrangement uses TRBV2 and TRBJ1-1; 7 bases line up with TRBD1. This CDR3 contains 13 residues. Trimming cost V 4 bases and J 5 bases; bases outside gene matches: 4. Germline-derived CDR1 and CDR2 are SNHLY and FYNNEI. The CDR3 region is CASSGQGYTEAFF. Written as DNA, the CDR3 is TGTGCCAGCAGTGGACAGGGTTATACTGAAGCTTTCTTT.

This clone was seen once. CDR3 DNA sequence: TGTGCCAGCAGCTTAGATGGAGGCGAAGTCGAAAAACTGTTTTTT. Amino acid sequence: CASSLDGGEVEKLFF. This chain links TRBV7-9 with TRBJ1-4; D is undetermined. This CDR3 comprises 15 residues. V was pared by 1 base and J by 8 bases, with 14 bases between. Germline loops: CDR1 SEHNR, CDR2 FQNEAQ (reference sequence). Combining the CDR3 with reference TRBV7-9 and TRBJ1-4 gives the whole variable domain DTGVSQNPRHKITKRGQNVTFRCDPISEHNRLYWYRQTLGQGPEFLTYFQNEAQLEKSRLLSDRFSAERPKGSFSTLEIQRTEQGDSAMYLCASSLDGGEVEKLFFGSGTQLSVL.

The chain joins TRBV24-1 to TRBJ2-5; D gene unclear. The V gene lost 0 bases and the J gene lost 1 base, with 5 bases spanning the gap. Germline V gene lookup returns CDR1 KGHDR and CDR2 SFDVKD. This CDR3 has 14 amino acids. CDR3 protein: CATSDLSTQETQYF. In DNA, the CDR3 is TGTGCCACCAGTGATTTGTCCACCCAAGAGACCCAGTACTTC.

The chain combines TRBV7-2 with TRBJ1-2; D perhaps matches TRBD1 (5 bases). The V end was cut by 1 base, the J end by 0 bases, with 12 bases between. Looked up from germline, CDR1 is SGHTA and CDR2 is FQGNSA. This CDR3 contains 16 residues. The CDR3: CASSLVGTTSNYGYTF. The CDR3 nucleotides are TGTGCCAGCAGCTTAGTCGGGACGACCTCTAACTATGGCTACACCTTC.

The V call is TRBV6-5, the J call TRBJ1-1; 7 nucleotides line up with TRBD1. The ends lost 4 bases at V and 1 base at J; junction bases unmatched: 6. The CDR3 is 15 amino acids. Germline V gene data show CDR1 as MNHEY and CDR2 as SVGAGI. The CDR3 nucleotides read TGTGCCAGCAGTTTACAGGGGTCCGGGAACACTGAAGCTTTCTTT. Protein sequence: CASSLQGSGNTEAFF.

This clone is a singleton in its sample. The chain employs TRBV6-6 and TRBJ1-1; a weak D match, TRBD1 (5 bases). V gave up 8 bases and J gave up 4 bases, with 11 bases separating them. The CDR3 contains 12 residues. Germline V gene sequence: CDR1 MNHNY, CDR2 SVGAGI (reference sequence). CDR3 residues: CASVSGPTEAFF. The CDR3 region has the DNA TGTGCCAGCGTATCAGGGCCCACTGAAGCTTTCTTT.

The V and J genes are TRBV12-3 or TRBV12-4 and TRBJ1-2; D call uncertain. Between the trimmed V and J ends, which lost 6 bases and 6 bases, there was a span of 14 bases. CDR3 length: 13 residues. Written as DNA, the CDR3 is TGTGCCAGCAGGGAGATAGGGTTCCATGGCTACACCTTC. It yields the protein CASREIGFHGYTF.

The rearrangement joins TRBV4-2 to TRBJ1-1; maybe TRBD1 (6 bases). CDR3 length: 15 amino acids. The germline CDR1 and CDR2 sequences are LGHNA and YNFKEQ. V was cut by 2 bases and J by 2 bases, with 12 bases left in between. In nucleotides, the CDR3 is TGTGCCAGCAGCCAACCGACAGGCCCAAACACTGAAGCTTTCTTT. This sequence encodes CASSQPTGPNTEAFF.

The J gene is TRBJ1-1, the V gene TRBV6-1; weak D call: TRBD1 (5 bases). V was clipped by 5 bases and J by 7 bases, with 11 bases between them. Germline CDR1 reads MNHNS; CDR2 reads SASEGT. The CDR3 has 12 residues. DNA for the CDR3: TGTGCCAGCAGTTCCGGGACTGGTGAAGCTTTCTTT. Residues: CASSSGTGEAFF.

The chain carries TRBV7-2 and TRBJ1-2; D ambiguous. Trimming shortened V by 5 bases and J by 5 bases, and 12 bases separated the two germline ends. This CDR3 spans 13 amino acids. Germline V gives CDR1 SGHTA, CDR2 FQGNSA. CDR3 coding DNA: TGTGCCAGCAGCGATAGGAAGTGGTATGGCTACACCTTC. Protein: CASSDRKWYGYTF.